This T cell receptor (beta chain) was obtained from a study of T cell responses to AZD1222 COVID-19 vaccine. Overall study findings and caveats: The study identified only five to seven AZD1222 recipients as seropositive at baseline.

The V gene's germline CDR1 is SNHLY and CDR2 FYNNEI. The trim removed 3 bases at V and 3 bases at J, leaving 9 bases unmatched. The CDR3 is made up of 17 amino acids. Sequencing was performed with immunoSEQ multiplex PCR; in TCRdb, only in-frame clones are kept and a portion is missing. The profile shows about 93,000 clones, roughly nine tenths of them singletons. About this clone itself: As yet, its antigen is unknown.

This sequence originates from an adult who received the AZD1222 COVID-19 vaccine. The sample was peripheral blood, taken 28 days after the second AZD1222 dose. V and J are TRBV2 and TRBJ1-1, with TRBD1 matching over 11 bases. CDR3: CASSDWTGGGGDTEAFF. Here the CDR3 DNA reads TGTGCCAGCAGTGACTGGACAGGGGGCGGAGGGGACACTGAAGCTTTCTTT.